The present T cell receptor beta chain was sequenced within a study of blood T cells in healthy people across ages. V gave up 0 bases and J gave up 1 base, with 22 bases separating them. Per germline, CDR1 DFQATT and CDR2 SNEGSKA (reference sequence). The CDR3 contains 19 residues. This clonotype was found a few times. A second PCR of 7 to 11 cycles used a sample-barcoded 5' primer and a J-beta primer mix. TCRdb recomputed calls from the 5' RACE reads with MiXCR, one row per CDR3 protein. Of 650,000 or so distinct CDR3 sequences in the sample, around 52% were seen once. The rearrangement joins TRBV20-1 to TRBJ1-5, with D unresolved. This TCR was sampled from a woman aged 80 or over in good health. The sample taken for sequencing was blood. CDR3 in DNA: TGCAGTGCTAGAGATCGGAGTTTTCCTACGGGGTCGAGCAATCAGCCCCAGCATTTT. Its translation: CSARDRSFPTGSSNQPQHF.